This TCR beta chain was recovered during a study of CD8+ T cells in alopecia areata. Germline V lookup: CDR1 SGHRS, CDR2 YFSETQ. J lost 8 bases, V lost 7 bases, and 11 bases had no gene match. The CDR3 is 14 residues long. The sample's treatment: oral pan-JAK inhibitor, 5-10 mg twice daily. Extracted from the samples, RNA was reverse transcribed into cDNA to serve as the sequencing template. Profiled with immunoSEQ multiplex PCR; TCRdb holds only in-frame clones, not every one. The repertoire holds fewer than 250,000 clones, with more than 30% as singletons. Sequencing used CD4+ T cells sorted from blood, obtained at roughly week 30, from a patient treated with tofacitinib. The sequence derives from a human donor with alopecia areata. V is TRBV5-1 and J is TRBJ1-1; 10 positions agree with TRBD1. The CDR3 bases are TGCGCCAGCCATGACAGGGGGCGTATGGTCGAAGCTTTCTTT. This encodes CASHDRGRMVEAFF. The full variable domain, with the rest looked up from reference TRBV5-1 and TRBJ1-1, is KAGVTQTPRYLIKTRGQQVTLSCSPISGHRSVSWYQQTPGQGLQFLFEYFSETQRNKGNFPGRFSGRQFSNSRSEMNVSTLELGDSALYLCASHDRGRMVEAFFGQGTRLTVV.